This T cell receptor (beta chain) was identified in a study of cytomegalovirus exposure and HLA in healthy donors. Study-wide results and limits: Overall, 164 TCR beta chains were annotated as cytomegalovirus-associated.

The CDR3 is 18 amino acids. Sequenced by immunoSEQ multiplex PCR; TCRdb stores in-frame clones only, minus some. Seen here are roughly 100,000 clones, over 85% observed once, and the top ten hold roughly 0.82%. Comment on this clone: Its specificity is unknown.

The source material was PBMCs. This sequence joins TRBV1 and TRBJ1-1; the table's D call, TRBD1, has no DNA check behind it. TRBV1 represents a pseudogene. The TCR was taken from a woman in her late teens or twenties in good health and CMV-seronegative. CDR3 region: CTSSLQGRRAERSTEAFF. The CDR3 DNA is TGCACCAGCAGCTTACAAGGGCGCAGGGCGGAAAGAAGCACTGAAGCTTTCTTT.